The source of this TCR beta chain is a study of T-cell reconstitution after alpha-beta-depleted transplantation in children. General observations from the study: Alpha-beta T cells present about two months after transplant were reported to originate from several hundred expanded graft clones. T-cell numbers and diversity, one year after transplant, stemmed largely from T cells that were newly produced.

Molecular barcoding with unique molecular identifiers was used for the TCRbeta library. TCRdb ran MiXCR on the PCR reads and lists one entry per CDR3 protein. The profile covers 540,000 or so distinct CDR3 sequences, with around 23% appearing a single time and 12% to 15% taken by the ten largest. This CDR3 region has 14 residues. The V end lost 4 bases, the J end lost 1 base, and 10 bases lay between the germline ends. The germline CDR1 and CDR2 sequences are SGHTA and FQGNSA. Details on this clonotype: As yet, its antigen is unknown.

The receptor's source is a boy under two years old who had a stem cell transplant for acute myeloid leukemia, so the T cells may come from the graft donor. The sequenced sample was PBMCs, mostly from graft donor cells, obtained 360 days after TCRalphabeta/CD19-depleted stem cell transplant. The chain joins TRBV7-2 to TRBJ2-5; the D gene is possibly TRBD1 (6 bases). The CDR3 loop is CASSSQGLQETQYF. CDR3 DNA: TGTGCCAGCAGCTCACAGGGTCTCCAAGAGACCCAGTACTTC.